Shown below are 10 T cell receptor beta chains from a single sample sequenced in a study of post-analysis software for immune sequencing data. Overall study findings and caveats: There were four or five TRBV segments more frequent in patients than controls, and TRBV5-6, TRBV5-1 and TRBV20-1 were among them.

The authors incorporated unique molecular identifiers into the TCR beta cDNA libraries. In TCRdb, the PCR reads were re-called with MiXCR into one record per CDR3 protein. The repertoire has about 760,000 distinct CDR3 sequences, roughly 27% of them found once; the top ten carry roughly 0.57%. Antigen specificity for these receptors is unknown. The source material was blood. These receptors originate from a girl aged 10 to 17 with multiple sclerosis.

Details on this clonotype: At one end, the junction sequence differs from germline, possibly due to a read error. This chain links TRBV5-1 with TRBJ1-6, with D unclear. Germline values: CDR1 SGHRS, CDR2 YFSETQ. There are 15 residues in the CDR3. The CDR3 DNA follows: TGCACCAGCAGCTTGGATCGGGCAGGCAATTCACCCCTCCACTTT. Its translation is CTSSLDRAGNSPLHF.

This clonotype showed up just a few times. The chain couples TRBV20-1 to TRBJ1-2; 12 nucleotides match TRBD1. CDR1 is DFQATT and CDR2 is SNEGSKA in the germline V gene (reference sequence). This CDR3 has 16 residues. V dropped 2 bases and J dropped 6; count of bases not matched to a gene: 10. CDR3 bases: TGCAGTGCTAGAACAGGGACAGGGGGCGCGAGGCATGGCTACACCTTC. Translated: CSARTGTGGARHGYTF.

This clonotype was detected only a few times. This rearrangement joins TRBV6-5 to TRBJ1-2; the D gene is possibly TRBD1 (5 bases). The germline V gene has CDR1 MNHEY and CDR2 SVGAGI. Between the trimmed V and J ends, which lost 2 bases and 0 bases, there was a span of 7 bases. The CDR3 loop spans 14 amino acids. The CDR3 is CASSYRGPNYGYTF. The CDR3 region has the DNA TGTGCCAGCAGTTACAGGGGACCTAACTATGGCTACACCTTC.

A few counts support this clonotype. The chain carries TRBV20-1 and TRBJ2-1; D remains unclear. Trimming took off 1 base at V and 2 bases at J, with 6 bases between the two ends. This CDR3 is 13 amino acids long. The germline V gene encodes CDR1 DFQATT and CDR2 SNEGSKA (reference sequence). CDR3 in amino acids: CSARGLTYNEQFF. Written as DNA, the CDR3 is TGCAGTGCTAGAGGCCTGACCTACAATGAGCAGTTCTTC.

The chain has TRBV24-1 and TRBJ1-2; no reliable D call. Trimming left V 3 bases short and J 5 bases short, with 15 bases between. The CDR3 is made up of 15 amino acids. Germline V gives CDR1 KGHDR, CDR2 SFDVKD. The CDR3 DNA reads TGTGCCACCAGTGATCCCACCTCTGCGACGTATGGCTACACCTTC. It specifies CATSDPTSATYGYTF.

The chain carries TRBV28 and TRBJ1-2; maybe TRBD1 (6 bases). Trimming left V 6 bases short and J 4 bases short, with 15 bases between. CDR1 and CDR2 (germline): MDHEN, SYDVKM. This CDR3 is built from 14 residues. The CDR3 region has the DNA TGTGCCAGCAGGTTGGACAGCGATATCTATGGCTACACCTTC. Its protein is CASRLDSDIYGYTF.

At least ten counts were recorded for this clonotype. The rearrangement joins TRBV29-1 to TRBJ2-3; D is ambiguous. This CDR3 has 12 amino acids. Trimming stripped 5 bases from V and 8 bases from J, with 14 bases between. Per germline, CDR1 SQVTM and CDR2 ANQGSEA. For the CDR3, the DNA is TGCAGCGTTATTTCCTGGGGTGGTACGCAGTATTTT. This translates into CSVISWGGTQYF.

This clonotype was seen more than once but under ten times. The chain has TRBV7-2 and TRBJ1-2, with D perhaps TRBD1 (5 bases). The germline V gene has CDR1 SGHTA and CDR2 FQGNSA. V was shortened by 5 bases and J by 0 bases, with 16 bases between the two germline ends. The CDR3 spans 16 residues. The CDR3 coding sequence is TGTGCCAGCAGCCTGCGCGGGGGGTCCCCTAACTATGGCTACACCTTC. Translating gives CASSLRGGSPNYGYTF.

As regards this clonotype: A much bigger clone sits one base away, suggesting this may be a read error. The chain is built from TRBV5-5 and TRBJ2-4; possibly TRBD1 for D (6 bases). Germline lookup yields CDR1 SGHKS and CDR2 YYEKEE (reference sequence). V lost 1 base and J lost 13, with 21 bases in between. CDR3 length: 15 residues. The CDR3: CASSLSLTGNYKQYF. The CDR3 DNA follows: TGTGCCAGCAGCTTGTCCCTGACAGGAAACTACAAGCAGTACTTC.

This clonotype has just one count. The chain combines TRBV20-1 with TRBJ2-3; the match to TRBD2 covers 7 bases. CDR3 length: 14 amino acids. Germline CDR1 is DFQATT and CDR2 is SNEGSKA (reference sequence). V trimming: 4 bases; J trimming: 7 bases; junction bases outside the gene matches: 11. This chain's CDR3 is CSAMSSGGLYTQYF. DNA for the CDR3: TGCAGTGCTATGTCTAGCGGAGGACTGTATACGCAGTATTTT.